This TCR beta chain was retrieved from a study of blood T cell repertoires in COVID-19. Some clones are missing from TCRdb's copy, which holds only in-frame ones; the method was immunoSEQ multiplex PCR. The sample lists 130,000 to 150,000 clones; roughly 84% were seen once. Losses at the gene ends were 0 bases for V and 4 bases for J; bases not matched to a gene: 6. CDR1 and CDR2 from the germline V gene are SGDLS and YYNGEE. The CDR3 contains 16 residues. This chain joins TRBV9 and TRBJ2-1; the match to TRBD2 covers 8 bases. The material sequenced was PBMCs or T cells enriched from blood (not recorded which). This clonotype was sampled from a woman in her 50s who had been exposed to COVID-19. In nucleotides, the CDR3 is TGTGCCAGCAGCGTAGGTCCGGGAGGGACATACAATGAGCAGTTCTTC. This translates into CASSVGPGGTYNEQFF.